The rows below give T cell receptor beta chains drawn from one sample of a study of CD8+ T cells in alopecia areata. Assay used: immunoSEQ multiplex PCR; TCRdb lists only in-frame clones, some missing. The table has 2,000 or so clones, approximately 80% seen once. The source was skin, collected at week 44, from a patient treated with tofacitinib. These receptors were collected from a human donor with alopecia areata. CDR3s include the opening cysteine and the closing phenylalanine or tryptophan. The D gene is left open where the match is weak. Only some rows state a clone size, as once, few, many or a class for expanded clones.

j_gene | v_gene | d_gene | abundance | len | CDR3nt | CDR3aa
TRBJ1-1 | TRBV13 | . | . | 12 | TGTGCCAGCAGCGGGGGGAACACTGAAGCTTTCTTT | CASSGGNTEAFF
TRBJ2-1 | TRBV4-2 | . | . | 17 | TGTGCCAGCAGCCAAGATTACGGGGGCCCCCCGTACAATGAGCAGTTCTTC | CASSQDYGGPPYNEQFF
TRBJ2-3 | TRBV19 | . | once | 13 | TGTGCCAGTAGTCAAGGCTACGCGGATACGCAGTATTTT | CASSQGYADTQYF
TRBJ2-3 | TRBV28 | . | . | 16 | TGTGCCAGCAGTTTACCCACAGGGAAGAGCACAGATACGCAGTATTTT | CASSLPTGKSTDTQYF
TRBJ1-2 | TRBV6-5 | . | . | 16 | TGTGCCAGCAGTTACTCGAAACGGACGAGCCCCGGTGGCTACACCTTC | CASSYSKRTSPGGYTF
TRBJ2-1 | TRBV7-3 | . | . | 14 | TGTGCCAGCAGCACGGGACTGCCTACGGATGAGCAGTTCTTC | CASSTGLPTDEQFF
TRBJ2-3 | TRBV10-3 | TRBD2 | . | 14 | TGTGCCATAGGACTAGCGGGCAGCACAGATACGCAGTATTTT | CAIGLAGSTDTQYF
TRBJ2-7 | TRBV4-1 | . | . | 14 | TGCGCCAGCAGCCAAGGGCTAGCTAGTAACGAGCAGTACTTC | CASSQGLASNEQYF
TRBJ2-3 | TRBV6-1 | TRBD1 | . | 14 | TGTGCCAGCACCGAGGACAGGAGCACAGATACGCAGTATTTT | CASTEDRSTDTQYF
TRBJ1-1 | TRBV19 | TRBD1 | . | 15 | TGTGCCAGTAGTATCCGAGGACAGGGTAGGACTGAAGCTTTCTTT | CASSIRGQGRTEAFF
TRBJ2-5 | TRBV7-2 | . | . | 15 | TGTGCCAGCAGCTTGCAGGGGATTGCCCAAGAGACCCAGTACTTC | CASSLQGIAQETQYF
TRBJ1-1 | TRBV6-5 | . | . | 15 | TGTGCCAGCAGTTATGGTCGCGGACTCCAGACTGAAGCTTTCTTT | CASSYGRGLQTEAFF
TRBJ2-3 | TRBV10-3 | . | . | 15 | TGTGCCATCAGCCCGGACGGAACTAGCACAGATACGCAGTATTTT | CAISPDGTSTDTQYF
TRBJ1-6 | TRBV28 | . | . | 12 | TGTGCCAGCAGTCCCCCCCGGGGGCCCCTCCACTTT | CASSPPRGPLHF
TRBJ2-1 | TRBV29-1 | TRBD2 | . | 13 | TGCAGCGTTGGCGGGGGGGCCGACAATGAGCAGTTCTTC | CSVGGGADNEQFF
TRBJ1-2 | TRBV27 | . | few | 14 | TGTGCCAGCAGCCCGGGGGGGACCCCTTATGGCTACACCTTC | CASSPGGTPYGYTF
TRBJ1-2 | TRBV10-3 | . | . | 15 | TGTGCCATCAGTGACGAAACTTTCTCGAGTTATGGCTACACCTTC | CAISDETFSSYGYTF
TRBJ2-7 | TRBV29-1 | TRBD2 | . | 15 | TGCAGCGTTGAGGGGCTTGGTCTAGCGGTGGGGGAGCAGTACTTC | CSVEGLGLAVGEQYF
TRBJ2-7 | TRBV7-9 | . | few | 16 | TGTGCCAGCAGCCCCGCCGGCGGGGACGGCTCCTACGAGCAGTACTTC | CASSPAGGDGSYEQYF
TRBJ1-6 | TRBV30 | TRBD1 | . | 13 | TGTGCCTGGAGTCGGGACAGAGATTCACCCCTCCACTTT | CAWSRDRDSPLHF
TRBJ2-2 | TRBV11-3 | TRBD2 | once | 18 | TGTGCCAGCAACTTCGGGACTATCGCCCGGGCGAACACCGGGGAGCTGTTTTTT | CASNFGTIARANTGELFF
TRBJ2-1 | TRBV5-5 | . | few | 14 | TGTGCCAGCAGCCCCTATTCCTTCGACAATGAGCAGTTCTTC | CASSPYSFDNEQFF
TRBJ2-7 | TRBV2 | . | . | 12 | TGTGCCAGCAGCCAAGTACCCTACGAGCAGTACTTC | CASSQVPYEQYF
TRBJ2-7 | TRBV4-1 | . | . | 14 | TGCGCCAGCAGCCAAAGAGACCTCTCCTACGAGCAGTACTTC | CASSQRDLSYEQYF
TRBJ2-7 | TRBV11-2 | TRBD1 | . | 17 | TGTGCCAGCAGCACCCGCTCCAGGACAGGGATCATCTACGAGCAGTACTTC | CASSTRSRTGIIYEQYF
TRBJ2-7 | TRBV27 | . | . | 13 | TGTGCCAGCAGTCAAGGGTTATCCTACGAGCAGTACTTC | CASSQGLSYEQYF
TRBJ1-2 | TRBV29-1 | TRBD1 | . | 13 | TGCAGCGGAGGGACAGGGGGAGCCTATGGCTACACCTTC | CSGGTGGAYGYTF
TRBJ2-3 | TRBV7-2 | . | . | 14 | TGTGCCAGCAGCCGAGGATTTAGCACAGATACGCAGTATTTT | CASSRGFSTDTQYF
TRBJ2-3 | TRBV7-3 | . | . | 15 | TGTGCCAGCAGCTTAAAAGGGGGGTGGACAGATACGCAGTATTTT | CASSLKGGWTDTQYF
TRBJ1-2 | TRBV19 | . | . | 14 | TGTGCCAGTAGTATCGGGGGCCGGTCGGATGGCTACACCTTC | CASSIGGRSDGYTF
TRBJ2-3 | TRBV19 | . | . | 15 | TGTGCCAGTAGTTGGGCAGTTGGAGGGACAGATACGCAGTATTTT | CASSWAVGGTDTQYF
TRBJ2-7 | TRBV11-2 | TRBD1 | . | 17 | TGTGCCAGCAGCTTACACGTCACGGGACAGGGGGCTTACGAGCAGTACTTC | CASSLHVTGQGAYEQYF
TRBJ1-4 | TRBV19 | TRBD1 | . | 15 | TGTGCCAGTAGTGCCGGCCGGGACAGGCAGTGGAAACTGTTTTTT | CASSAGRDRQWKLFF
TRBJ1-2 | TRBV15 | TRBD1 | . | 14 | TGTGCCACCAGCAGACAATCAGGGGGGAATGGCTACACCTTC | CATSRQSGGNGYTF
TRBJ2-1 | TRBV30 | . | . | 16 | TGTGCCTGGATGGGGGTAGGGGGGCAGCTCTACAATGAGCAGTTCTTC | CAWMGVGGQLYNEQFF
TRBJ2-3 | TRBV9 | TRBD2 | . | 19 | TGTGCCAGCAGCGTATACGGTAGCGGGGGGCTAACTAGCACAGATACGCAGTATTTT | CASSVYGSGGLTSTDTQYF
TRBJ1-4 | TRBV27 | . | . | 14 | TGTGCCAGCAGTTTATCGGGGCTCAATGAAAAACTGTTTTTT | CASSLSGLNEKLFF
TRBJ2-6 | TRBV6-5 | . | few | 14 | TGTGCCAGCAGTCCCTTCTCTGGGGCCAACGTCCTGACTTTC | CASSPFSGANVLTF
TRBJ1-2 | TRBV19 | . | . | 15 | TGTGCCAGTAGTATAGACGGGATCAGTAACTATGGCTACACCTTC | CASSIDGISNYGYTF
TRBJ1-2 | TRBV2 | TRBD1 | few | 15 | TGTGCCAGCAGTATTCGGGACAGGGAAGGGTATGGCTACACCTTC | CASSIRDREGYGYTF
TRBJ2-3 | TRBV19 | . | . | 16 | TGTGCCAGTAGTACCCGGACCCTTACTAGCACAGATACGCAGTATTTT | CASSTRTLTSTDTQYF
TRBJ1-2 | TRBV6-5 | TRBD1 | . | 14 | TGTGCCAGCGGAGGGACAGGAACCTCCTATGGCTACACCTTC | CASGGTGTSYGYTF
TRBJ1-1 | TRBV18 | TRBD1 | . | 18 | TGTGCCAGCTCACAAAGACAGGGGAAGGGAAGTTCGGACACTGAAGCTTTCTTT | CASSQRQGKGSSDTEAFF
TRBJ1-1 | TRBV28 | TRBD1 | . | 15 | TGTGCCAGCAGTCTAAGGACAGGGCTGAACACTGAAGCTTTCTTT | CASSLRTGLNTEAFF
TRBJ2-7 | TRBV27 | TRBD2 | . | 12 | TGTGCCAGCAGTTTAGGGGAGGGTAAGCAGTACTTC | CASSLGEGKQYF
TRBJ2-5 | TRBV5-1 | . | . | 14 | TGCGCCAGCAGCCCGACGACCGGAGAAGAGACCCAGTACTTC | CASSPTTGEETQYF
TRBJ2-1 | TRBV5-6 | . | . | 15 | TGTGCCAGCAGCTTGGGGCCTAGAGGATACAATGAGCAGTTCTTC | CASSLGPRGYNEQFF
TRBJ1-1 | TRBV5-6 | . | . | 14 | TGTGCCAGCAGCTTGACCCTGACGAACACTGAAGCTTTCTTT | CASSLTLTNTEAFF
TRBJ2-1 | TRBV4-1 | TRBD1 | once | 17 | TGCGCCAGCAGCCAATTTGAGACAGGGACCTCCTACAATGAGCAGTTCTTC | CASSQFETGTSYNEQFF
TRBJ2-1 | TRBV7-6 | . | . | 15 | TGTGCCAGCAGCTTAGTCAGGGCCGAGAGCAATGAGCAGTTCTTC | CASSLVRAESNEQFF
TRBJ2-6 | TRBV5-6 | . | . | 18 | TGTGCCAGCAGCTTGGGCCGGGGGACCAGCTCTGGGGCCAACGTCCTGACTTTC | CASSLGRGTSSGANVLTF
TRBJ1-1 | TRBV11-2 | . | few | 15 | TGTGCCAGCAGCCCGGCCCTGTGGGGGAGCCAGGAAGCTTTCTTT | CASSPALWGSQEAFF
TRBJ2-7 | TRBV10-1 | . | . | 16 | TGCGCCAGCAGTGAGTCGACCGGGGCCTCCTACTACGAGCAGTACTTC | CASSESTGASYYEQYF
TRBJ1-4 | TRBV4-1 | . | . | 16 | TGCGCCAGCAGCCAAGTCGGACCCTTGGGAGGTGAAAAACTGTTTTTT | CASSQVGPLGGEKLFF
TRBJ2-3 | TRBV7-2 | TRBD2 | . | 15 | TGTGCCAGCAGCCCGCGGGGGGTTAGCACAGATACGCAGTATTTT | CASSPRGVSTDTQYF
TRBJ2-1 | TRBV14 | . | few | 14 | TGTGCCAGCAGCCCCTCCTACTCCTACAATGAGCAGTTCTTC | CASSPSYSYNEQFF
TRBJ1-6 | TRBV9 | TRBD1 | . | 16 | TGTGCCAGCAGCGCCGGGACAGGGGTATTCAATTCACCCCTCCACTTT | CASSAGTGVFNSPLHF
TRBJ1-1 | TRBV6-5 | . | . | 14 | TGTGCCAGCAGTTACGACAGATGGAACACTGAAGCTTTCTTT | CASSYDRWNTEAFF
TRBJ2-4 | TRBV7-2 | . | . | 16 | TGTGCCAGCAGCTTAGCGGGTAGGCGGGGGCGAAACATTCAGTACTTC | CASSLAGRRGRNIQYF